The 18 T cell receptor beta chains below all came from one sample that was sequenced in a study of siplizumab effects on memory and regulatory T cells (dated 2019 in TCRdb). The library was prepared using the immunoSEQ multiplex PCR assay. TCRdb obtained this table from immuneACCESS and retained in-frame rearrangements with V and J assigned. These tables miss some clones; where compared with another copy, unresolved V genes account for less than half of the shortfall, and the remainder is unexplained. The sample data list 80,000 to 130,000 clones, and 92% of these were observed just once. The top ten hold roughly 0.78% of the sample. Sequences were obtained from Tregs sorted from blood. These receptors were obtained from a human donor in good health.

The chain uses TRBV29-1 and TRBJ2-7, with 8 bases fitting TRBD2. CDR3 size: 15 residues. Germline values: CDR1 SQVTM, CDR2 ANQGSEA. V lost 4 bases and J lost 5; bases outside the gene matches: 13. The CDR3 loop reads CSVVQAGAQVHEQYF. The DNA for the CDR3 is TGCAGCGTTGTTCAAGCGGGAGCCCAAGTCCACGAGCAGTACTTC.

The genes are TRBV19 and TRBJ2-3; TRBD2 agrees at 7 bases. CDR1 is LNHDA and CDR2 is SQIVND in the germline V gene (reference sequence). CDR3 size: 13 residues. V lost 6 bases and J lost 2; bases outside the gene matches: 2. The chain's CDR3 is CASRLAATDTQYF. The DNA for the CDR3 is TGTGCCAGTAGGCTAGCGGCCACAGATACGCAGTATTTT.

The rearrangement joins TRBV28 to TRBJ1-5, with TRBD1 as a possible D gene (5 bases). The CDR3 length is 16 residues. V was clipped by 5 bases and J by 6 bases, with 20 bases between them. Germline CDR1 and CDR2: MDHEN and SYDVKM. The CDR3 loop reads CASSRTRGKVGQPQHF. The CDR3 nucleotides are TGTGCCAGCAGTCGCACGAGGGGAAAAGTAGGTCAGCCCCAGCATTTT.

The gene calls are TRBV7-9 and TRBJ2-7; D is perhaps TRBD1 or TRBD2 (5 bases each). In germline, CDR1 is SEHNR, CDR2 FQNEAQ (reference sequence). The CDR3 totals 15 residues. Trimming pared 5 bases from V and 0 bases from J, leaving 14 bases between. CDR3 sequence: CASSATAGTSYEQYF. For the CDR3, the DNA is TGTGCCAGCAGCGCGACCGCCGGGACCTCCTACGAGCAGTACTTC.

The V and J genes are TRBV7-9 and TRBJ2-7; TRBD1 might be the D (5 bases). CDR1 is SEHNR, CDR2 FQNEAQ, per germline (reference sequence). V was shortened by 5 bases and J by 1 base, with 12 bases between the two germline ends. This CDR3 comprises 14 residues. The CDR3 reads CASSLLDSSYEQYF. Here the CDR3 DNA reads TGTGCCAGCAGCCTGCTCGACAGTTCCTACGAGCAGTACTTC. Looking up the rest from reference TRBV7-9 and TRBJ2-7 gives the full variable domain: DTGVSQNPRHKITKRGQNVTFRCDPISEHNRLYWYRQTLGQGPEFLTYFQNEAQLEKSRLLSDRFSAERPKGSFSTLEIQRTEQGDSAMYLCASSLLDSSYEQYFGPGTRLTVT.

The V gene is TRBV7-9, the J gene TRBJ1-2; D unresolved. The ends were cut back, 6 bases at V and 8 bases at J, with 10 bases in the middle. Germline V gene sequence: CDR1 SEHNR, CDR2 FQNEAQ (reference sequence). The length of the CDR3 is 11 residues. CDR3 in amino acids: CASRQFLGYTF. CDR3 nucleotides: TGTGCCAGCAGACAGTTTCTGGGCTACACCTTC.

This chain uses TRBV6-5 with TRBJ2-1; no definite D call. The CDR3 sequence is 13 residues long. Germline V gives CDR1 MNHEY, CDR2 SVGAGI. V was pared by 4 bases and J by 9 bases, with 13 bases between. CDR3 loop: CASSSRAESEQFF. The CDR3 bases are TGTGCCAGCAGTTCCCGCGCTGAAAGTGAGCAGTTCTTC.

Regarding this clone: Other DNA sequences of this sample code for an identical CDR3. The V call is TRBV5-1, the J call TRBJ2-5; 7 bases agree with TRBD1. The CDR3 extends over 13 amino acids. The germline V gene has CDR1 SGHRS and CDR2 YFSETQ. J lost 2 bases, V lost 4 bases, and 2 bases had no gene match. This chain's CDR3 is CASSRGQQETQYF. Here the CDR3 DNA reads TGCGCCAGCAGCAGGGGACAGCAAGAGACCCAGTACTTC.

The chain carries TRBV19 and TRBJ2-7; TRBD2 matches 9 bases. CDR1 is LNHDA, CDR2 SQIVND, per germline (reference sequence). The CDR3 covers 18 residues. V was pared by 1 base and J by 0 bases, with 10 bases of the junction left unmatched. Here the CDR3 reads CASSIVPPTSGGSYEQYF. The CDR3 DNA follows: TGTGCCAGTAGTATAGTCCCTCCGACTAGCGGTGGCTCCTACGAGCAGTACTTC.

V is TRBV19 and J is TRBJ2-3; maybe TRBD2 (5 bases). V gave up 0 bases and J gave up 4 bases, with 11 bases separating them. The CDR3 is 15 amino acids. CDR1 is LNHDA, CDR2 SQIVND, per germline (reference sequence). The CDR3 reads CASSIDSREADTQYF. CDR3 sequence (DNA): TGTGCCAGTAGTATAGATTCGAGGGAAGCAGATACGCAGTATTTT.

The V call is TRBV6-6, the J call TRBJ1-1; no clear D. CDR3 length: 13 residues. Trimming pared 4 bases from V and 3 bases from J, leaving 9 bases between. Germline-derived CDR1 and CDR2 are MNHNY and SVGAGI (reference sequence). CDR3 amino acids: CASSSQWDTEAFF. The CDR3 DNA sequence: TGTGCCAGCAGTTCCCAGTGGGACACTGAAGCTTTCTTT.

The rearrangement uses TRBV7-9 and TRBJ2-1; TRBD2 agrees at 11 bases. V trimming: 5 bases; J trimming: 2 bases; junction bases outside the gene matches: 11. Germline V lookup: CDR1 SEHNR, CDR2 FQNEAQ (reference sequence). This CDR3 has 18 amino acids. The CDR3 sequence: CASSRSWTSGLTYNEQFF. CDR3 in DNA: TGTGCCAGCAGCCGCTCATGGACTAGCGGGCTCACCTACAATGAGCAGTTCTTC.

The V and J genes are TRBV7-2 and TRBJ2-1, with D unresolved. CDR1 and CDR2 (germline): SGHTA, FQGNSA. The CDR3 runs 13 residues. Trimming took 2 bases from V and 12 from J, leaving 14 bases between them. CDR3 coding DNA: TGTGCCAGCAGCTTAATTCACCGGTACGGGCAGTTCTTC. Residues: CASSLIHRYGQFF. The full variable domain, with the rest looked up from reference TRBV7-2 and TRBJ2-1, is GAGVSQSPSNKVTEKGKDVELRCDPISGHTALYWYRQSLGQGLEFLIYFQGNSAPDKSGLPSDRFSAERTGGSVSTLTIQRTQQEDSAVYLCASSLIHRYGQFFGPGTRLTVL.

This rearrangement joins TRBV9 to TRBJ2-5; 11 bases align to TRBD2. Germline CDR1 reads SGDLS; CDR2 reads YYNGEE. The CDR3 is made up of 17 amino acids. J lost 5 bases, V lost 0 bases, and 9 bases had no gene match. The CDR3 bases are TGTGCCAGCAGCGTAGGTCTAGCGGGAGGCGTTATGGAGACCCAGTACTTC. Amino acids: CASSVGLAGGVMETQYF.

This clone was picked up a small number of times. The chain links TRBV7-3 to TRBJ1-2; no reliable D call. V was pared by 2 bases and J by 4 bases, with 8 bases between. The CDR3 has 13 amino acids. CDR1 is SGHTA, CDR2 FQGTGA, per germline. This CDR3 reads CASSLGVGYGYTF. The CDR3, as DNA: TGTGCCAGCAGCTTAGGGGTGGGCTATGGCTACACCTTC.

V usage is TRBV7-9 and J usage is TRBJ1-1; 10 bases fit TRBD1. Germline CDR1 and CDR2: SEHNR and FQNEAQ (reference sequence). With 5 bases clipped from V and 2 bases from J, the junction kept 17 bases outside the gene matches. CDR3 size: 19 residues. CDR3 nucleotide sequence: TGTGCCAGCAGCAGCTTAGACGCGGGACAGGGGAACCCAAACACTGAAGCTTTCTTT. As protein: CASSSLDAGQGNPNTEAFF. Together with reference TRBV7-9 and TRBJ1-1, the CDR3 gives the full variable domain: DTGVSQNPRHKITKRGQNVTFRCDPISEHNRLYWYRQTLGQGPEFLTYFQNEAQLEKSRLLSDRFSAERPKGSFSTLEIQRTEQGDSAMYLCASSSLDAGQGNPNTEAFFGQGTRLTVV.

The chain recombines TRBV2 with TRBJ2-3; no clear D. V dropped 8 bases and J dropped 2 bases, with 5 bases sitting between them. From germline, CDR1 is SNHLY and CDR2 FYNNEI. There are 11 residues in the CDR3. CDR3 sequence (DNA): TGTGCCAGCGGCTACACAGATACGCAGTATTTT. Translation: CASGYTDTQYF. The entire variable domain, with the rest obtained from reference TRBV2 and TRBJ2-3, is as follows: EPEVTQTPSHQVTQMGQEVILRCVPISNHLYFYWYRQILGQKVEFLVSFYNNEISEKSEIFDDQFSVERPDGSNFTLKIRSTKLEDSAMYFCASGYTDTQYFGPGTRLTVL.

This chain uses TRBV2 with TRBJ2-7; no clear D. This CDR3 region has 12 residues. The V gene lost 6 bases and the J gene lost 0 bases, with 6 bases spanning the gap. Germline V gives CDR1 SNHLY, CDR2 FYNNEI. The chain's CDR3 is CASRPGSYEQYF. The CDR3 nucleotides are TGTGCCAGCAGGCCGGGCTCCTACGAGCAGTACTTC.